The clone carrying this T cell receptor beta chain was recorded only once. The sample belongs to a study of blood T cell repertoires in COVID-19. Study context: From the United States, Italy and Spain came samples of acute and convalescent COVID-19. PBMCs, B-cell-depleted T cells, or T cells provided the cDNA or gDNA that made up the material.

V lost 4 bases to trimming and J lost 3 bases; unmatched junction nucleotides: 12. Germline-derived CDR1 and CDR2 are SEHNR and FQNEAQ (reference sequence). This CDR3 comprises 16 residues. Original processing methods: Amplification of reference gene primers was used by the study to estimate nucleated cell counts. The protocol was immunoSEQ multiplex PCR, while the TCRdb copy is restricted to in-frame clones and leaves out a portion. V, J and clone size are those of that table, while D and trimming were read from the DNA. The sample carries roughly 250,000 clones, around 80% recorded once. The origin of this receptor is a human donor in a cohort sampled during active COVID-19. Sequenced input: peripheral blood. J is TRBJ2-7 and V is TRBV7-9; 7 bases match TRBD2. CDR3 in amino acids: CASSSFRGVSVYEQYF. In DNA, the CDR3 is TGTGCCAGCAGCTCGTTCCGGGGGGTCTCCGTCTACGAGCAGTACTTC.